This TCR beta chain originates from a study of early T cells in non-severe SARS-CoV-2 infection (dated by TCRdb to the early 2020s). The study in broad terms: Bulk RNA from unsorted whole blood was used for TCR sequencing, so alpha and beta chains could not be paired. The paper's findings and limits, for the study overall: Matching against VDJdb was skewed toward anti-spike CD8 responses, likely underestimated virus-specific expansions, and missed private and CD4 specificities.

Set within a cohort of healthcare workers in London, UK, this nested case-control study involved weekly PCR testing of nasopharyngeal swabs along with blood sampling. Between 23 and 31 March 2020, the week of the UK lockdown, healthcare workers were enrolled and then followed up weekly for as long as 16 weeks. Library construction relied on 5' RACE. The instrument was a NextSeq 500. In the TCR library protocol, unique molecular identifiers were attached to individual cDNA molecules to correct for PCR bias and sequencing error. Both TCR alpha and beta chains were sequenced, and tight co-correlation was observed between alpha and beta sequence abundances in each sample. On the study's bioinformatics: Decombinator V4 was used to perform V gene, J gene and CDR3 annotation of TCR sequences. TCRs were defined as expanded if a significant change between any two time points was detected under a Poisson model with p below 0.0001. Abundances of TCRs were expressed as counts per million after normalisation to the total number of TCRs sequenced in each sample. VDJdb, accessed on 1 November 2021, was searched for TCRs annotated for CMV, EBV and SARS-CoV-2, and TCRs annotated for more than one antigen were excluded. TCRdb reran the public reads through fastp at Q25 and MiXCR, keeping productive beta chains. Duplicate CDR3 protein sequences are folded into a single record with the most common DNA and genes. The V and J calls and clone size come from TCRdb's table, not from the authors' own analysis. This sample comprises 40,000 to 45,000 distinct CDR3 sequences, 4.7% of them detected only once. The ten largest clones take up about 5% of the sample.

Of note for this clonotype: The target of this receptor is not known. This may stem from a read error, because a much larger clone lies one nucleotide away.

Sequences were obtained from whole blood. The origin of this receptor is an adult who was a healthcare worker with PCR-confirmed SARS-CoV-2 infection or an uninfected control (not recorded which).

This receptor has the CDR3 CASRASGGYEQCF. The DNA reads TGTGCCAGCAGGGCTAGCGGGGGATACGAGCAGTGCTTC. The rearrangement joined TRBV6-5 to TRBJ2-7, with 10 bases aligning to TRBD2. Taken from cysteine to phenylalanine, the CDR3 has 13 residues. Just the 39-base CDR3 DNA is kept, in frame starting at base 1. CDR1 MNHEY and CDR2 SVGAGI are derived from the germline V gene.